These 31 T cell receptor beta chains were all obtained from the same sample, sequenced in a study of tumor-infiltrating lymphocytes in primary liver carcinoma. RNA was extracted from whole blood without cell sorting, alongside germline DNA. A constant-region primer primed TCR beta cDNA synthesis from about 490 ng of total RNA. Construction of TCR beta libraries relied on three successive nested multiplex PCR rounds employing slightly modified ARM-PCR. PCR rounds one and two used TRBV1-TRBV30 forward primers with a C-beta reverse primer for 10 cycles each. TCRdb re-called the multiplex PCR reads with MiXCR, one entry per CDR3 protein. The sample lists approximately 330,000 distinct CDR3 sequences, about 61% occurring once. Sequencing was performed on peripheral blood. The receptors stem from a man between 35 and 55 years old with primary liver carcinoma and hepatitis B virus infection.

A word on this clonotype: Being one base from a much bigger clone, this may be a read error. The gene calls are TRBV10-3 and TRBJ2-3; the D gene is possibly TRBD2 (5 bases). The CDR3 is made up of 13 amino acids. The V end lost 6 bases, the J end lost 0 bases, and 7 bases lay between the germline ends. CDR1 is ENHRY and CDR2 is SYGVKD in the germline V gene. The CDR3 nucleotides are TGTGCCATCAGGGGAGATAGCACAGATACGCAGTATTTT. This gives the protein CAIRGDSTDTQYF.

This clonotype came up many times. The chain combines TRBV4-1 with TRBJ2-7; TRBD1 agrees at 9 bases. Germline assignment: CDR1 MGHRA and CDR2 YSYEKL. V trimming: 1 base; J trimming: 4 bases; junction bases outside the gene matches: 11. There are 17 residues in the CDR3. CDR3 DNA: TGCGCCAGCAGCCAAGGGTTAATGGACAGGGGACCTTACGAGCAGTACTTC. Encoded protein: CASSQGLMDRGPYEQYF.

This clonotype was counted ten times or more. The chain has TRBV11-2 and TRBJ2-3; 8 nucleotides align to TRBD2. J was trimmed by 0 bases and V by 5 bases; bases with no gene match: 1. The CDR3 covers 14 residues. In germline, CDR1 is SGHAT, CDR2 FQNNGV. CDR3 residues: CASSTGGSTDTQYF. Here the CDR3 DNA reads TGTGCCAGCAGCACGGGAGGGAGCACAGATACGCAGTATTTT.

A word on this clonotype: Since the CDR3 does not end with the conserved phenylalanine or tryptophan, this likely comes from a read error. V and J are TRBV10-1 and TRBJ1-1, with D hard to call. Germline V CDR1 and CDR2: WNHNN, SYGVQD (reference sequence). The CDR3 totals 13 residues. This CDR3 reads CVSRFGENTEAFS. The CDR3 nucleotides read TGCGTCAGCAGATTCGGAGAGAACACTGAAGCTTTCTCT.

About this clonotype: Germline and junction disagree at one end, which may indicate a read error. The chain has TRBV11-2 and TRBJ2-5, with TRBD1 matching 7 bases. This CDR3 spans 12 amino acids. CDR1 is SGHAT, CDR2 FQNNGV, per germline. The CDR3 reads CASSWDRETKYF. CDR3 nucleotide sequence: TGTGCCAGCAGCTGGGACAGAGAGACCAAGTACTTC.

With regard to this clonotype: A much bigger clone sits one base away, suggesting this may be a read error. The chain employs TRBV6-5 and TRBJ2-7, with TRBD1 as a possible D gene (5 bases). CDR3 length: 15 residues. CDR1 and CDR2 from the germline V gene are MNHEY and SVGAGI. V was trimmed by 2 bases and J by 5 bases, leaving 16 bases between them. The chain's CDR3 is CASSYVRGAEDEQYF. CDR3 in DNA: TGTGCCAGCAGTTACGTTAGGGGCGCCGAGGACGAGCAGTACTTC.

Points on this clonotype: At one end the junction does not follow the germline gene, possibly because of a read error. V and J are TRBV10-3 and TRBJ2-1, with D maybe TRBD2 (6 bases). The germline CDR1 and CDR2 sequences are ENHRY and SYGVKD. CDR3 length equals 14 residues. The CDR3: CAISELASVNGQFF. The CDR3 DNA follows: TGTGCCATCAGTGAGTTGGCTAGCGTTAATGGGCAGTTCTTC.

About this clonotype: One end of the junction fails to match germline, which may point to a read error. CDR3 sequence: CTSSYSQGLSGASVLTF. The CDR3, as DNA: TGTACCAGCAGTTACTCTCAGGGTTTATCTGGGGCCAGCGTCCTGACTTTC. This sequence joins TRBV6-5 and TRBJ2-6, with D perhaps matching TRBD1 (5 bases). The CDR3 spans 17 residues. Germline-derived CDR1 and CDR2 are MNHEY and SVGAGI.

Concerning this clonotype: One end of the junction fails to match germline, which may point to a read error. CDR3 DNA sequence: TGCGGCGTGGGCGGGGGCTATGGCTACACCTTC. Translating it yields CGVGGGYGYTF. This chain connects TRBV29-1 to TRBJ1-2; maybe TRBD1 (5 bases). The CDR3 runs to 11 residues. Germline V gene lookup returns CDR1 SQVTM and CDR2 ANQGSEA.

Points on this clonotype: A much more abundant neighbour one base away suggests this may be a read error. The CDR3 protein is CASTNLAGLGRTVELFF. DNA of the CDR3: TGTGCCAGCACTAACCTGGCGGGACTAGGCAGGACCGTGGAGCTGTTTTTT. This chain joins TRBV12-3 or TRBV12-4 and TRBJ2-2; 8 bases align to TRBD2. The CDR3 covers 17 residues.

This rearrangement joins TRBV30 to TRBJ2-2; weak D call: TRBD1 (8 bases). Germline V gene lookup returns CDR1 GTSNPN and CDR2 SVGIG (reference sequence). V gave up 3 bases and J gave up 5 bases, with 13 bases separating them. The CDR3 runs to 14 residues. The CDR3 spells CAWRQGGTTGELFF. As DNA, the CDR3 is TGTGCCTGGAGACAGGGGGGGACAACCGGGGAGCTGTTTTTT.

Concerning this clonotype itself: A clone one base away is much larger, so this may be a read error. This chain uses TRBV6-1 with TRBJ1-4; D unclear. Germline CDR1 reads MNHNS; CDR2 reads SASEGT. V dropped 0 bases and J dropped 0 bases, with 8 bases sitting between them. The CDR3 totals 16 residues. The CDR3 DNA follows: TGTGCCAGCAGTGAAGCGGGAGTTCCAACTAATGAAAAACTGTTTTTT. This codes for CASSEAGVPTNEKLFF.

For this clonotype: A much larger clone is a single base away; this may be a read error. This chain uses TRBV10-3 with TRBJ2-3; 8 nucleotides match TRBD2. Germline V CDR1 and CDR2: ENHRY, SYGVKD. The trim removed 5 bases at V and 2 bases at J, leaving 3 bases unmatched. The CDR3 covers 14 residues. CDR3 loop: CAISSLADTDTQYF. For the CDR3, the DNA is TGTGCCATCAGTTCACTAGCGGACACAGATACGCAGTATTTT.

Note on this clonotype: Its ends do not fully match the called genes, so a read error is possible. The chain combines TRBV11-2 with TRBJ2-5; D is possibly TRBD1 (6 bases). The CDR3 has 14 residues. Germline lookup yields CDR1 SGHAT and CDR2 FQNNGV. CDR3 amino acids: CASSRPQGWETQYF. The CDR3 coding sequence is TGTGCAAGCAGCCGACCACAGGGATGGGAGACCCAGTACTTC.

Details on this clonotype: This may be a read error: a much more frequent sequence differs by one nucleotide. The chain couples TRBV12-5 to TRBJ2-7; the D gene is possibly TRBD1 (6 bases). The germline gives CDR1 LGHNT, CDR2 FRNRAP. This CDR3 has 12 amino acids. DNA of the CDR3: TGTGCTAATGGTGCCAGGGACAACGAGCAGTACTTC. Protein sequence: CANGARDNEQYF.

V gene TRBV11-2 combines with J gene TRBJ2-7, with 11 bases that match TRBD2. The germline V gene encodes CDR1 SGHAT and CDR2 FQNNGV. Losses at the gene ends were 5 bases for V and 1 base for J; bases not matched to a gene: 10. CDR3 length: 17 residues. The CDR3: CASSNRVAGGASYEQYF. The CDR3 DNA sequence: TGTGCCAGCAGCAATCGAGTAGCGGGAGGGGCGTCCTACGAGCAGTACTTC.

This clonotype was seen a few times. One end of the junction is discordant with germline, which a read error may explain. V and J are TRBV11-1 and TRBJ1-4; no reliable D call. CDR1 SGHAT and CDR2 FQDESV come from the germline V gene (reference sequence). CDR3 length: 14 amino acids. The CDR3 DNA reads TGTGCCCGCAGCTTAGATGTCCGTGGCGAAAAACTGTTTTTT. Residues: CARSLDVRGEKLFF.

Worth noting for this clonotype: With a much larger clone just one base away, this may be a read error. The chain recombines TRBV12-3 or TRBV12-4 with TRBJ2-6; the D gene is possibly TRBD2 (5 bases). CDR3 size: 15 residues. V was cut by 4 bases and J by 1 base, with 8 bases left in between. The CDR3 spells CASSSTGSGANVLTF. Here the CDR3 DNA reads TGTGCCAGCAGTTCTACGGGGTCTGGGGCCAACGTCCTGACTTTC.

Concerning this clonotype: A read error may explain this, as a much larger clone is one base away. V gene TRBV12-3 or TRBV12-4 combines with J gene TRBJ2-5; 9 bases line up with TRBD1. The CDR3 spans 14 residues. CDR3: CASSPRRQGENQYF. The DNA for the CDR3 is TGTGCCAGCAGCCCCAGAAGACAGGGGGAGAACCAGTACTTC.

Note on this clonotype: A much larger clone is a single base away; this may be a read error. In this CDR3 the conserved last residue, phenylalanine or tryptophan, is missing, so a read error is likely. The chain uses TRBV6-1 and TRBJ2-5; TRBD2 aligns across 8 bases. With 0 bases clipped from V and 0 bases from J, the junction kept 3 bases outside the gene matches. Germline CDR1 and CDR2: MNHNS and SASEGT. The CDR3 is 16 amino acids. The chain's CDR3 is CASSEAGSGNQETQYI. The CDR3 coding sequence is TGTGCCAGCAGTGAAGCTGGTAGCGGGAACCAAGAGACCCAGTACATC.

This clonotype was observed a handful of times. Given a much more abundant clone one base away, this may be a read error. CDR3 in DNA: TGTGCTAGTGTGGACGGAAACTATGGCTACACCTTC. Protein sequence: CASVDGNYGYTF. The chain recombines TRBV12-5 with TRBJ1-2, with D uncertain. V was cut by 7 bases and J by 2 bases, with 8 bases left in between. Germline V lookup: CDR1 LGHNT, CDR2 FRNRAP. The CDR3 covers 12 residues.

The gene calls are TRBV11-2 and TRBJ2-1, with D tentatively TRBD1 (5 bases). Trimming stripped 4 bases from V and 3 bases from J, with 16 bases between. Germline loops: CDR1 SGHAT, CDR2 FQNNGV. This CDR3 region has 16 residues. The DNA of the CDR3 is TGTGCCAGCAGCTGGACGGACATGAAGCTCTACAATGAGCAGTTCTTC. It specifies CASSWTDMKLYNEQFF.

J is TRBJ1-5 and V is TRBV6-1; D uncertain. Trimming stripped 1 base from V and 5 bases from J, with 15 bases between. The CDR3 runs 16 residues. Per germline, CDR1 MNHNS and CDR2 SASEGT. DNA for the CDR3: TGTGCCAGCAGTGAAGAATTTTCCACGAGTTATCAGCCCCAGCATTTT. It encodes CASSEEFSTSYQPQHF.

This clonotype was recorded at least ten times. The CDR3 sequence is CASSLGGFEAFF. Written as DNA, the CDR3 is TGTGCCAGCAGCCTAGGAGGATTTGAAGCTTTCTTT. V gene TRBV5-6 combines with J gene TRBJ1-1; D gene ambiguous. Germline CDR1 reads SGHDT; CDR2 reads YYEEEE. There are 12 residues in the CDR3. Trimming took off 4 bases at V and 7 bases at J, with 11 bases between the two ends.

On this clonotype itself: A read error may account for a junction end that differs from germline. V usage is TRBV6-1 and J usage is TRBJ2-7; tentative D call: TRBD1 (6 bases). CDR3 length: 14 amino acids. Germline V gives CDR1 MNHNS, CDR2 SASEGT. This CDR3 reads CASSGNRVRTVQCF. CDR3 sequence (DNA): TGTGCCAGCAGTGGGAACAGGGTCCGTACTGTGCAGTGCTTC.

This clonotype was detected once. A much more abundant neighbour one base away suggests this may be a read error. This chain uses TRBV6-1 with TRBJ2-1; D perhaps matches TRBD1 (5 bases). V was shortened by 11 bases and J by 6 bases, with 14 bases between the two germline ends. This CDR3 comprises 12 residues. Germline CDR1 reads MNHNS; CDR2 reads SASEGT. The chain's CDR3 is CALRVGRNEQFF. The CDR3 DNA follows: TGTGCCCTCAGAGTGGGGCGCAATGAGCAGTTCTTC.

In regard to this clonotype: Given the absence of the conserved phenylalanine or tryptophan at the CDR3 end, a read error is likely. The chain uses TRBV11-2 and TRBJ1-2; tentatively, D is TRBD1 (6 bases). Per the germline V gene, CDR1 is SGHAT and CDR2 is FQNNGV. CDR3 length: 14 amino acids. The CDR3 nucleotides read TGTACCAGCAGCTTAGATGGGGGCCGATATGGCTACACCCTC. Translation: CTSSLDGGRYGYTL.

J is TRBJ2-3 and V is TRBV28, with D possibly being TRBD2 (5 bases). The CDR3 runs 15 residues. Germline values: CDR1 MDHEN, CDR2 SYDVKM. The V gene lost 9 bases and the J gene lost 3 bases, with 19 bases spanning the gap. The CDR3 spells CASSLLEGATDTQYF. CDR3 sequence (DNA): TGTGCCAGTAGCCTACTAGAGGGAGCAACAGATACGCAGTATTTT.

A remark on this clonotype: Sequence at one end of the junction differs from germline and may be a read error. The rearrangement uses TRBV6-5 and TRBJ2-1, with D possibly TRBD2 on 6 matching bases. Germline V gene data show CDR1 as MNHEY and CDR2 as SVGAGI. This CDR3 is built from 15 residues. CDR3 residues: CASSSNQVEGNEQFF. The CDR3, as DNA: TGTGCTAGCAGTTCCAATCAGGTGGAGGGGAATGAGCAGTTCTTC.

Concerning this clonotype: The junction departs from the called germline gene at one end, perhaps through a read error. The rearrangement links TRBV12-3 or TRBV12-4 to TRBJ2-5; D remains unclear. This CDR3 is built from 12 residues. CDR3 bases: TGTGCCGGCAGTTTAGGTTTCGAGACCCAGTACTTC. Translated, it gives CAGSLGFETQYF.

At least ten counts were recorded for this clonotype. The chain carries TRBV4-2 and TRBJ2-7; the D is unclear. V lost 0 bases and J 6 bases, leaving 9 bases between the germline ends. The germline gives CDR1 LGHNA, CDR2 YNFKEQ. The CDR3 spans 13 residues. CDR3 amino acids: CASSQDVASEQYF. The CDR3 bases are TGTGCCAGCAGCCAAGATGTCGCAAGCGAGCAGTACTTC.